This T cell receptor (beta chain) was found in a study of post-analysis software for immune sequencing data. Background on the study: Disease courses included relapsing-remitting, secondary progressive and progressive-relapsing multiple sclerosis. Whole-study findings and limits: Pronounced co-clustering by F measure was evident among identically batched samples. TRBV5-6, TRBV5-1 and TRBV20-1 were among five TRBV segments more frequent in patients than controls. Versus controls, multiple sclerosis patients showed significantly lower diversity (normalized Chao1).

Included in the TCR beta cDNA libraries were unique molecular identifiers. The authors obtained about 520,000 cDNA molecules from roughly 1.1 to 9.2 million T cells. TCRdb reprocessed the PCR reads via MiXCR and lists one record per CDR3 protein. The repertoire includes some 450,000 distinct CDR3 sequences, over 35% of them detected once, and 12% sits in the top ten. Concerning this clonotype itself: Its antigen remains unknown.

V lost 1 base, J lost 4 bases, and 14 bases lay in between. The germline gives CDR1 SGHTA, CDR2 FQGNSA. This CDR3 contains 16 residues. The clonotype originates from a girl under 18 with multiple sclerosis. The chain uses TRBV7-2 and TRBJ2-1; D remains ambiguous. The sequenced sample consisted of blood. The CDR3 loop is CASSLGLLQEYNEQFF. CDR3 DNA: TGTGCCAGCAGCTTAGGTCTTTTGCAGGAGTACAATGAGCAGTTCTTC.